Below, 18 T cell receptor beta chains from the same sample are listed, as sequenced in a study of T cells in women clearing cervical HPV infection. Repertoires were generated with immunoSEQ multiplex PCR, while TCRdb's copy carries only in-frame clones and drops some. This table lists some 39,000 clones. Specimen: blood buffy coat. The receptors were gathered from a woman aged 18 to 69 with a cervical HPV16 infection that either progressed to CIN3+ or cleared (not recorded which).

CDR3 sequence reads: CASSIDSTGVTDTQYF. The DNA read from the CDR3 is TGTGCCAGTAGTATAGACTCTACAGGGGTCACAGATACG. The chain carries TRBV19 and TRBJ2-3; 7 positions agree with TRBD1. The sequence runs out 3 residues before the end of the CDR3; the remainder is reconstructed from the germline J gene. There are 16 residues in the CDR3. The junction had 5 bases not matched to a gene; V was cut back by 0 bases and J by 2 bases. Germline CDR1 reads LNHDA; CDR2 reads SQIVND (reference sequence).

A remark on this clone: The read ends 3 residues early relative to the CDR3; the germline J gene fills the gap. J is TRBJ1-2 and V is TRBV20-1; D perhaps matches TRBD1 (5 bases). The V gene lost 6 bases and the J gene lost 7 bases, with 12 bases spanning the gap. Germline lookup yields CDR1 DFQATT and CDR2 SNEGSKA (reference sequence). The CDR3 runs 11 residues. CDR3 DNA (partial): TGCAGTGCAACGGGGGGGGGTGGC. It specifies CSATGGGG. The entire CDR3 is CSATGGGGYTF.

Comments on this clone: The observed sequence ends 3 residues before the CDR3 terminus, with the missing tail filled in from the germline J gene. This rearrangement joins TRBV19 to TRBJ2-2, with 7 positions matching TRBD1. Per the germline V gene, CDR1 is LNHDA and CDR2 is SQIVND (reference sequence). V lost 1 base, J lost 2 bases, and 7 bases stayed unmatched. The CDR3 is 17 amino acids. CDR3 region: CASSIGRDSRNTGELFF. The part of the CDR3 DNA that was read is TGTGCCAGTAGTATAGGAAGGGACAGCCGTAACACCGGGGAG.

Regarding this clone: The read finishes 3 residues shy of the CDR3 end, and the germline J gene is used to complete it. The chain combines TRBV30 with TRBJ2-1, with TRBD2 as a possible D gene (6 bases). CDR1 and CDR2 from the germline V gene are GTSNPN and SVGIG (reference sequence). CDR3 size: 13 residues. V lost 1 base, J lost 9 bases, and 13 bases lay in between. The DNA read from the CDR3 is TGTGCCTGGAGTGACCGCCTAGCGTCTGAG. Protein: CAWSDRLASE. The CDR3 reads in full as CAWSDRLASEQFF.

With regard to this clone: The sequenced fragment ends 3 residues before the CDR3 boundary, so the rest is inferred from the germline J gene. V usage is TRBV5-6 and J usage is TRBJ2-2; the match to TRBD1 covers 7 bases. This CDR3 contains 15 residues. V gave up 4 bases and J gave up 1 base; unmatched junction bases: 4. Germline values: CDR1 SGHDT, CDR2 YYEEEE. CDR3 bases read: TGTGCCAGCAGCCTCTGGACAGGGAACACCGGGGAG. Protein product: CASSLWTGNTGE. The whole CDR3 reads CASSLWTGNTGELFF.

A note on this clone: The read ends 3 residues before the CDR3 terminus; that terminus is restored from the germline J gene. V gene TRBV11-2 combines with J gene TRBJ1-1; 12 nucleotides line up with TRBD1. The germline gives CDR1 SGHAT, CDR2 FQNNGV. The CDR3 sequence is 13 residues long. This chain's CDR3 is CASSPGTGGPAFF. CDR3 DNA (partial): TGTGCCAGCAGCCCCGGGACAGGGGGCCCA.

Comment on this clone: The read terminates 3 residues ahead of where the CDR3 ends, so the germline J gene completes it. This chain connects TRBV5-5 to TRBJ2-7, with D possibly matching TRBD1 (5 bases). Germline lookup yields CDR1 SGHKS and CDR2 YYEKEE (reference sequence). The CDR3 is 14 residues long. V lost 2 bases to trimming and J lost 1 base, with 10 bases between them. The CDR3 reads CASSFLGASYEQYF. The part of the CDR3 DNA that was read is TGTGCCAGCAGCTTCCTTGGGGCTTCCTACGAG.

Turning to this clone: The read is 3 residues too short to cover the CDR3 end, so that end is filled in from the germline J gene. The chain combines TRBV30 with TRBJ1-2; 8 bases fit TRBD1. The trim removed 5 bases at V and 7 bases at J, leaving 3 bases unmatched. This CDR3 has 11 amino acids. Germline CDR1 GTSNPN, CDR2 SVGIG (reference sequence). CDR3 DNA (partial): TGTGCCTGGCTACAGGGGGGTGGC. Amino acid sequence: CAWLQGGG. The full CDR3 protein is CAWLQGGGYTF. Combining the CDR3 with reference TRBV30 and TRBJ1-2 gives the whole variable domain SQTIHQWPATLVQPVGSPLSLECTVEGTSNPNLYWYRQAAGRGLQLLFYSVGIGQISSEVPQNLSASRPQDRQFILSSKKLLLSDSGFYLCAWLQGGGYTFGSGTRLTVV.

Details on this clone: Read coverage stops 3 residues before the CDR3 terminus; the germline J gene supplies the remainder. The rearrangement joins TRBV5-6 to TRBJ1-2, with TRBD1 as a possible D gene (6 bases). CDR1 and CDR2 (germline): SGHDT, YYEEEE. This CDR3 has 14 amino acids. The CDR3 loop reads CASSLVAGAEGYTF. The CDR3 DNA, read in part, is TGTGCCAGCAGCTTGGTGGCGGGGGCGGAGGGC. Full variable domain (missing parts from reference TRBV5-6 and TRBJ1-2): DAGVTQSPTHLIKTRGQQVTLRCSPKSGHDTVSWYQQALGQGPQFIFQYYEEEERQRGNFPDRFSGHQFPNYSSELNVNALLLGDSALYLCASSLVAGAEGYTFGSGTRLTVV.

Partial CDR3 DNA: TGTGCCAGTCGTGACCAGGGGAATCAGCCC. This codes for CASRDQGNQP. The CDR3, in full, reads CASRDQGNQPQHF. V gene TRBV19 combines with J gene TRBJ1-5; D possibly corresponds to TRBD1 (6 bases). The CDR3 extends 3 residues past the end of the read, so its final part is completed from the germline J gene. V dropped 8 bases and J dropped 4 bases, with 12 bases sitting between them. CDR1 is LNHDA and CDR2 is SQIVND in the germline V gene (reference sequence). CDR3 size: 13 residues.

Worth noting for this clone: The read is 3 residues too short to cover the CDR3 end, so that end is filled in from the germline J gene. The chain employs TRBV20-1 and TRBJ2-1; 10 nucleotides agree with TRBD2. V lost 4 bases and J lost 7; bases outside the gene matches: 10. The CDR3 is 15 residues long. Germline CDR1 and CDR2: DFQATT and SNEGSKA (reference sequence). The CDR3 sequence: CSAKVLAGWGNEQFF. The DNA read from the CDR3 is TGCAGTGCTAAAGTACTAGCGGGGTGGGGAAATGAG.

As regards this clone: The read terminates 3 residues ahead of where the CDR3 ends, so the germline J gene completes it. The chain has TRBV7-8 and TRBJ2-3, with D perhaps being TRBD1 or TRBD2 (6 bases each). The CDR3 sequence is 17 residues long. Germline V lookup: CDR1 SGHVS, CDR2 FQNEAQ. The CDR3 bases that were read are TGTGCCAGCAGCTCCTACCGAATCAGGGGCGGGAAAGAGACG. Protein product: CASSSYRIRGGKET. The whole CDR3 region reads CASSSYRIRGGKETQYF.

To note about this clone: The read stops 3 residues short of the end of the CDR3; the missing end is completed from the germline J gene. The chain recombines TRBV5-5 with TRBJ2-7; 7 positions match TRBD1. After removal of 4 bases from V and 5 bases from J, the junction contained 6 bases not matched to a gene. This CDR3 contains 13 residues. The germline gives CDR1 SGHKS, CDR2 YYEKEE (reference sequence). The part of the CDR3 DNA that was read is TGTGCCAGCAGCCGGGACAGCCCCCACGAG. Its protein product is CASSRDSPHE. The full CDR3 protein reads CASSRDSPHEQYF. Combining the CDR3 with reference TRBV5-5 and TRBJ2-7 gives the whole variable domain DAGVTQSPTHLIKTRGQQVTLRCSPISGHKSVSWYQQVLGQGPQFIFQYYEKEERGRGNFPDRFSARQFPNYSSELNVNALLLGDSALYLCASSRDSPHEQYFGPGTRLTVT.

Concerning this clone: The read falls 3 residues short of the CDR3 end, and the missing part is taken from the germline J gene. The V call is TRBV6-2 or TRBV6-3, the J call TRBJ2-1; unclear D gene. V was clipped by 2 bases and J by 8 bases, with 4 bases between them. The germline gives CDR1 MNHEY, CDR2 SVGEGT. This CDR3 spans 11 amino acids. The sequenced CDR3 bases are TGTGCCAGCAGTTACCGGGATGAG. Its protein is CASSYRDE. The whole CDR3 sequence reads CASSYRDEQFF.

About this clone: The CDR3 end is not reached by the read, which stops 3 residues before it; the germline J gene fills it in. This chain links TRBV27 with TRBJ2-7; D unresolved. Between the trimmed V and J ends, which lost 6 bases and 0 bases, there was a span of 6 bases. Germline values: CDR1 MNHEY, CDR2 SMNVEV (reference sequence). The CDR3 consists of 12 residues. Incomplete CDR3 DNA: TGTGCCAGCAGCTCCCCCTCCTACGAG. Translated: CASSSPSYE. In full, the CDR3 reads CASSSPSYEQYF.

About this clone itself: The sequence runs out 3 residues before the end of the CDR3; the remainder is reconstructed from the germline J gene. The chain links TRBV5-1 to TRBJ2-7, with D tentatively TRBD2 (5 bases). Germline values: CDR1 SGHRS, CDR2 YFSETQ. V was shortened by 0 bases and J by 3 bases, with 13 bases between the two germline ends. The CDR3 totals 15 residues. The CDR3 bases that were read are TGCGCCAGCAGCTTGGGGACTGAGTTACTCTACGAG. The encoded protein is CASSLGTELLYE. The complete CDR3 reads CASSLGTELLYEQYF.

Comment on this clone: The read is 3 residues too short to cover the CDR3 end, so that end is filled in from the germline J gene. This rearrangement joins TRBV19 to TRBJ2-7; TRBD2 is a possible D gene (7 bases). V gave up 6 bases and J gave up 3 bases, with 12 bases separating them. Germline V lookup: CDR1 LNHDA, CDR2 SQIVND (reference sequence). The CDR3 sequence is 13 residues long. CDR3 in amino acids: CASSLRGGYEQYF. The CDR3 bases that were read are TGTGCCAGTAGCCTAAGGGGGGGCTACGAG.

In the case of this clone: The sequence runs out 3 residues before the end of the CDR3; the remainder is reconstructed from the germline J gene. V gene TRBV7-6 combines with J gene TRBJ2-1; possible D gene TRBD2, 5 bases. The CDR3 sequence is 15 residues long. Germline V gene lookup returns CDR1 SGHVS and CDR2 FNYEAQ. V gave up 1 base and J gave up 8 bases, with 15 bases separating them. Incomplete CDR3 DNA: TGTGCCAGCAGCTTAGTACGGGGTCCCTCGCATGAG. This codes for CASSLVRGPSHE. The CDR3 in its entirety is CASSLVRGPSHEQFF.